This TCR beta chain is from a study of blood T cell repertoires in COVID-19. Overall study context: Samples of COVID-19 (acute and convalescent) were obtained from the United States, Italy and Spain. PBMCs, B-cell-depleted T cells, or T cells provided the cDNA or gDNA that made up the material.

Per the original data handling: How many nucleated cells were present was estimated from reference gene primer amplification. TCRdb keeps only in-frame clones here, not all; method: immunoSEQ multiplex PCR. Clonal size and the V and J genes are those of that table, whereas D and trimming came from the DNA. Here the sample spans 85,000 to 90,000 clones, around 93% being singletons. Trimming removed 4 bases from V and 4 bases from J; junction bases left unmatched: 7. In germline, CDR1 is SGHRS, CDR2 YFSETQ. CDR3 length equals 15 residues. The chain links TRBV5-1 to TRBJ1-4; 7 nucleotides line up with TRBD1. The receptor was isolated from a human donor with active COVID-19. The donor label of this sample is uncertain. The sequenced sample consisted of peripheral blood. The CDR3 bases are TGCGCCAGCAGCGGCGACAGGGACCTTAATGAAAAACTGTTTTTT. Translation: CASSGDRDLNEKLFF.